These 19 T cell receptor beta chains share one sample of origin, sequenced in a study of shared clonotypes between healthy human individuals. Some clones are missing from TCRdb's copy, which holds only in-frame ones; the method was immunoSEQ multiplex PCR. The table shows around 990,000 clones, with 60% to 85% occurring only once. The sample comprised memory CD4+ T cells from PBMCs. The subset is: CD45RA-negative fraction. These receptors were collected from a man aged 18 to 35 in good health. Some clones in this sample may be carry-over from other donors' samples.

The chain joins TRBV6-5 to TRBJ2-7; 10 positions agree with TRBD2. The CDR3 contains 16 residues. The germline V gene encodes CDR1 MNHEY and CDR2 SVGAGI. Germline trimming cut 0 bases from V and 4 bases from J; bases unmatched to any gene: 6. CDR3 sequence: CASSYSGLAGEYEQYF. In DNA, the CDR3 is TGTGCCAGCAGTTACTCGGGGCTAGCGGGAGAGTACGAGCAGTACTTC.

The V gene is TRBV9, the J gene TRBJ1-2; D remains unclear. CDR1 is SGDLS, CDR2 YYNGEE, per germline. The CDR3 spans 11 residues. Trimming removed 4 bases from V and 7 bases from J, with 8 bases in between. The CDR3 bases are TGTGCCAGCAGCCGTCCTCTTGGCTACACCTTC. Translating it yields CASSRPLGYTF.

V gene TRBV5-4 combines with J gene TRBJ2-2, with D unclear. Germline CDR1 is SGHNT and CDR2 is YYREEE (reference sequence). V lost 0 bases to trimming and J lost 7 bases, with 7 bases between them. The CDR3 loop spans 13 amino acids. Written as DNA, the CDR3 is TGTGCCAGCAGCTTGGACGATCACGGGGAGCTGTTTTTT. This translates into CASSLDDHGELFF.

Here the CDR3 reads CASSSWGAGGRGETQYF. In DNA, the CDR3 is TGTGCCAGCAGCTCCTGGGGAGCGGGGGGGAGAGGGGAGACCCAGTACTTC. V is TRBV11-2 and J is TRBJ2-5; 10 nucleotides line up with TRBD2. V gave up 4 bases and J gave up 5 bases; unmatched junction bases: 13. The length of the CDR3 is 17 residues. The germline V gene has CDR1 SGHAT and CDR2 FQNNGV. The variable domain in full, completed from reference TRBV11-2 and TRBJ2-5, reads EAGVAQSPRYKIIEKRQSVAFWCNPISGHATLYWYQQILGQGPKLLIQFQNNGVVDDSQLPKDRFSAERLKGVDSTLKIQPAKLEDSAVYLCASSSWGAGGRGETQYFGPGTRLLVL.

A few counts support this clone. The chain couples TRBV5-1 to TRBJ1-1; 8 bases are shared with TRBD1. V trimming: 0 bases; J trimming: 4 bases; junction bases outside the gene matches: 2. Germline CDR1 and CDR2: SGHRS and YFSETQ. The CDR3 sequence is 14 residues long. Here the CDR3 reads CASSLGDRGTEAFF. CDR3 in DNA: TGCGCCAGCAGCTTGGGTGACAGGGGCACTGAAGCTTTCTTT.

V gene TRBV2 combines with J gene TRBJ1-3, with no clear D. Germline values: CDR1 SNHLY, CDR2 FYNNEI. This CDR3 is built from 15 residues. The V end was cut by 4 bases, the J end by 0 bases, with 10 bases between. The CDR3 sequence is CASSATYSSGNTIYF. CDR3 bases: TGTGCCAGCAGTGCGACCTATTCCTCTGGAAACACCATATATTTT.

The chain combines TRBV12-5 with TRBJ1-4, with TRBD1 matching 8 bases. CDR3 length: 16 amino acids. CDR1 is LGHNT and CDR2 is FRNRAP in the germline V gene. With V trimmed by 1 base and J by 4 bases, 5 bases remained unmatched. CDR3 protein: CASGLADRGRNEKLFF. The CDR3, as DNA: TGTGCTAGTGGTTTGGCTGACAGGGGTCGTAATGAAAAACTGTTTTTT.

The chain recombines TRBV27 with TRBJ2-1, with 10 bases that match TRBD2. Unmatched junction bases numbered 7, after V lost 6 bases and J lost 2 bases. Germline lookup yields CDR1 MNHEY and CDR2 SMNVEV (reference sequence). This CDR3 is built from 16 residues. The DNA of the CDR3 is TGTGCCAGCAGGGATGGACTAGCGGAAACCTACAATGAGCAGTTCTTC. This gives the protein CASRDGLAETYNEQFF.

The genes are TRBV4-1 and TRBJ2-1; a weak D match, TRBD2 (6 bases). V was shortened by 5 bases and J by 6 bases, with 17 bases between the two germline ends. CDR1 is MGHRA, CDR2 YSYEKL, per germline. This CDR3 has 15 amino acids. The CDR3 DNA sequence: TGCGCCAGCAGCGACCGGGACTTCAGATCCAATGAGCAGTTCTTC. This codes for CASSDRDFRSNEQFF.

Only a few counts were recorded for this clone. At one of its ends the junction is not consistent with the germline gene, which may arise from a read error. The DNA of the CDR3 is TGTGCCAGCAGTGTAGCTGGGGCCAGCGTCCTGACTTTC. Protein product: CASSVAGASVLTF. V is TRBV6-1 and J is TRBJ2-6; D might be TRBD1 (5 bases). The CDR3 is 13 residues long. CDR1 and CDR2 from the germline V gene are MNHNS and SASEGT.

A word on this clone: This sample also contains other DNA sequences that code for the same CDR3. The chain employs TRBV2 and TRBJ2-6; D is undetermined. V lost 3 bases and J 1 base, leaving 4 bases between the germline ends. This CDR3 contains 14 residues. CDR1 is SNHLY and CDR2 is FYNNEI in the germline V gene. CDR3 loop: CASSDRSGANVLTF. In DNA form, the CDR3 reads TGTGCCAGCAGTGATAGGTCTGGGGCCAACGTCCTGACTTTC.

The CDR3 coding sequence is TGTGCCAGCATGAGCGGGGGAGGGGGCAAAAACATTCAGTACTTC. Encoded protein: CASMSGGGGKNIQYF. This chain uses TRBV28 with TRBJ2-4; 8 nucleotides line up with TRBD2. Germline lookup yields CDR1 MDHEN and CDR2 SYDVKM. V lost 7 bases, J lost 3 bases, and 8 bases stayed unmatched. The CDR3 consists of 15 residues. Full variable domain (rest looked up from reference TRBV28 and TRBJ2-4): DVKVTQSSRYLVKRTGEKVFLECVQDMDHENMFWYRQDPGLGLRLIYFSYDVKMKEKGDIPEGYSVSREKKERFSLILESASTNQTSMYLCASMSGGGGKNIQYFGAGTRLSVL.

The chain carries TRBV5-4 and TRBJ2-5, with D possibly called TRBD1 or TRBD2 (5 bases each). Trimming left V 1 base short and J 2 bases short, with 15 bases between. This CDR3 region has 16 residues. Germline V CDR1 and CDR2: SGHNT, YYREEE (reference sequence). The CDR3 DNA is TGTGCCAGCAGCTTGAGGATCGGGACGGAACAAGAGACCCAGTACTTC. Translating gives CASSLRIGTEQETQYF.

This clone appeared a few times. The chain links TRBV9 to TRBJ2-7, with 16 bases fitting TRBD2. V shed 3 bases, J shed 5 bases, and the junction held 11 bases outside the gene matches. CDR3 length: 18 residues. The germline V gene encodes CDR1 SGDLS and CDR2 YYNGEE. The CDR3 sequence is CASSAGLAGGWDRNEQYF. The CDR3 coding sequence is TGTGCCAGCAGCGCGGGACTAGCGGGAGGGTGGGATAGGAACGAGCAGTACTTC.

The gene calls are TRBV7-8 and TRBJ2-7; D call uncertain. CDR1 is SGHVS and CDR2 is FQNEAQ in the germline V gene. Trimming left V 2 bases short and J 5 bases short, with 16 bases between. There are 15 residues in the CDR3. The CDR3: CASSLITVSMHEQYF. CDR3 coding DNA: TGTGCCAGCAGCTTAATTACGGTCAGCATGCACGAGCAGTACTTC. Combining the CDR3 with reference TRBV7-8 and TRBJ2-7 gives the whole variable domain GAGVSQSPRYKVAKRGQDVALRCDPISGHVSLFWYQQALGQGPEFLTYFQNEAQLDKSGLPSDRFFAERPEGSVSTLKIQRTQQEDSAVYLCASSLITVSMHEQYFGPGTRLTVT.

This clone was seen only once. This sequence may be a read error, since a much larger clone differs from it by one base. The chain uses TRBV5-8 and TRBJ2-5; D unresolved. The V gene's germline CDR1 is SGHTS and CDR2 YDEGEE. CDR3 length: 13 amino acids. Deletions cut 0 bases from V and 2 bases from J, with 5 bases between. CDR3 in DNA: TGTGCCAGCAGCTTGGACCTACAAGAGACCCAGTACTTC. It codes for CASSLDLQETQYF.

The chain is built from TRBV18 and TRBJ1-1; D unclear. The germline V and J ends were trimmed by 3 bases and 1 base, with 9 bases remaining between them. The CDR3 is made up of 14 amino acids. Germline V gene sequence: CDR1 KGHSH, CDR2 LQKENI. CDR3 coding DNA: TGTGCCAGCTCACCGATCATTACGAACACTGAAGCTTTCTTT. This codes for CASSPIITNTEAFF.

V and J are TRBV6-1 and TRBJ1-2; D remains ambiguous. The CDR3 is 14 amino acids. Per germline, CDR1 MNHNS and CDR2 SASEGT. The V end was cut by 8 bases, the J end by 1 base, with 14 bases between. The DNA for the CDR3 is TGTGCCAGCGCTCCCCCGGTGGGTAACTATGGCTACACCTTC. Residues: CASAPPVGNYGYTF.

The V gene is TRBV28, the J gene TRBJ1-5; D remains unclear. The CDR3 contains 14 residues. Trimming pared 2 bases from V and 7 bases from J, leaving 12 bases between. Looked up from germline, CDR1 is MDHEN and CDR2 is SYDVKM. DNA for the CDR3: TGTGCCAGCAGTTTAGGAAGAGAAGGGCAGCCCCAGCATTTT. Protein sequence: CASSLGREGQPQHF.